A single sample is the source of the 14 T cell receptor beta chains below, sequenced in a study of blood T cell repertoires in COVID-19. Here immunoSEQ multiplex PCR was the method, and the copy in TCRdb shows in-frame clones only, minus some. The sample has about 120,000 clones, 65% to 80% seen once. Sequences were obtained from peripheral blood. Receptors originate from a human donor with acute or convalescent COVID-19. The donor label of this sample is uncertain.

The chain recombines TRBV9 with TRBJ1-2; D is ambiguous. The V and J ends lost 6 bases and 4 bases respectively, with 13 bases between them. Germline CDR1 is SGDLS and CDR2 is YYNGEE. The CDR3 has 13 residues. This chain's CDR3 is CASTPAGGYGYTF. The CDR3, as DNA: TGTGCCAGCACCCCCGCGGGCGGCTATGGCTACACCTTC.

CDR3 bases: TGCGCCAGCAGCCTGACTAGCGGGGGTGATGAGCAGTTCTTC. The encoded protein is CASSLTSGGDEQFF. The chain has TRBV5-1 and TRBJ2-1; 12 nucleotides line up with TRBD2. Germline CDR1 reads SGHRS; CDR2 reads YFSETQ. The CDR3 covers 14 residues. J was trimmed by 8 bases and V by 4 bases; bases with no gene match: 4.

The genes are TRBV21-1 and TRBJ2-7; TRBD2, the D gene given by the table, was not confirmed from the DNA. TRBV21-1 is annotated as a pseudogene. The CDR3 has 16 amino acids. The CDR3 coding sequence is TGTGCCAGCAGCAAAGATTCGGGGGTTATGTCCTACGAGCAGTACTTC. Translation: CASSKDSGVMSYEQYF.

The V call is TRBV30, the J call TRBJ1-6; a weak D match, TRBD1 (5 bases). Trimming removed 2 bases at V and 5 bases at J, with 10 bases between. The CDR3 is made up of 14 amino acids. Germline V CDR1 and CDR2: GTSNPN, SVGIG (reference sequence). CDR3 sequence: CAWSRGGNNSPLHF. CDR3 in DNA: TGTGCCTGGAGTCGGGGGGGAAATAATTCACCCCTCCACTTT.

A single count supports this clone. This chain connects TRBV3-1 (or the pseudogene TRBV3-2) to TRBJ1-2; no reliable D call. Trimming took off 4 bases at V and 4 bases at J, with 13 bases between the two ends. This CDR3 comprises 14 residues. The germline V gene has CDR1 LGHDT and CDR2 YNNKEL (reference sequence). CDR3 coding DNA: TGTGCCAGCAGCCCGCAGCGAGGTGGCTATGGCTACACCTTC. Translating it yields CASSPQRGGYGYTF.

This chain connects TRBV2 to TRBJ2-5; TRBD1 matches at 11 bases. V dropped 7 bases and J dropped 4; count of bases not matched to a gene: 11. In germline, CDR1 is SNHLY, CDR2 FYNNEI. The CDR3 has 16 residues. The CDR3 here is CASNGGIGQGAETQYF. CDR3 nucleotide sequence: TGTGCCAGCAACGGGGGAATTGGACAGGGGGCAGAGACCCAGTACTTC.

This clone showed up just a few times. The CDR3 region has the DNA TGTGCCAGCAGTCTACAAGCGCTGAACACTGAAGCTTTCTTT. Protein: CASSLQALNTEAFF. The rearrangement links TRBV6-5 to TRBJ1-1; D not certain. Trimming removed 5 bases from V and 0 bases from J, with 10 bases in between. In germline, CDR1 is MNHEY, CDR2 SVGAGI. The CDR3 length is 14 residues.

The chain uses TRBV5-8 and TRBJ1-1, with D hard to call. Trimming pared 4 bases from V and 0 bases from J, leaving 13 bases between. Germline V gene lookup returns CDR1 SGHTS and CDR2 YDEGEE. This CDR3 is 15 amino acids long. DNA for the CDR3: TGTGCCAGCAGCCCGTCTTTGCAGTTGAACACTGAAGCTTTCTTT. This translates into CASSPSLQLNTEAFF.

CDR3 bases: TGCGCCAGCAGTTCACTCAAAAACACTGAAGCTTTCTTT. This gives the protein CASSSLKNTEAFF. The chain recombines TRBV10-2 with TRBJ1-1, with D unresolved. This CDR3 spans 13 amino acids. Per the germline V gene, CDR1 is WSHSY and CDR2 is SAAADI. Trimming shortened V by 5 bases and J by 2 bases, and 9 bases separated the two germline ends.

This clone has a single count. The gene calls are TRBV9 and TRBJ2-1, with 7 positions matching TRBD2. V shed 8 bases, J shed 2 bases, and the junction held 10 bases outside the gene matches. Germline V gene data show CDR1 as SGDLS and CDR2 as YYNGEE. The CDR3 is made up of 15 amino acids. CDR3 region: CASSREGQTYNEQFF. In nucleotides, the CDR3 is TGTGCCAGTTCAAGGGAGGGGCAGACCTACAATGAGCAGTTCTTC.

The chain combines TRBV7-3 with TRBJ2-3; 10 positions agree with TRBD2. V lost 0 bases, J lost 0 bases, and 0 bases stayed unmatched. Germline V gene lookup returns CDR1 SGHTA and CDR2 FQGTGA. The CDR3 spans 16 residues. CDR3 residues: CASSLTGLASTDTQYF. In DNA form, the CDR3 reads TGTGCCAGCAGCTTAACGGGACTAGCGAGCACAGATACGCAGTATTTT.

The chain links TRBV18 to TRBJ1-1; D ambiguous. In germline, CDR1 is KGHSH, CDR2 LQKENI. The CDR3 sequence is 16 residues long. V lost 2 bases to trimming and J lost 0 bases, with 13 bases between them. CDR3 sequence (DNA): TGTGCCAGCTCACCATCTAGATCACAAATGAACACTGAAGCTTTCTTT. It codes for CASSPSRSQMNTEAFF.

The chain has TRBV30 and TRBJ1-2, with a tentative D call TRBD1 (5 bases). Germline V gene lookup returns CDR1 GTSNPN and CDR2 SVGIG (reference sequence). The V end was cut by 6 bases, the J end by 5 bases, with 19 bases between. This CDR3 comprises 14 residues. In DNA, the CDR3 is TGTGCCTGCCGGCGGACCCCCACAGGATATGGCTACACCTTC. This codes for CACRRTPTGYGYTF. The full variable domain, in which reference TRBV30 and TRBJ1-2 provide the parts outside the CDR3, is SQTIHQWPATLVQPVGSPLSLECTVEGTSNPNLYWYRQAAGRGLQLLFYSVGIGQISSEVPQNLSASRPQDRQFILSSKKLLLSDSGFYLCACRRTPTGYGYTFGSGTRLTVV.

The chain uses TRBV27 and TRBJ1-1, with D tentatively TRBD1 (5 bases). Trimming cost V 5 bases and J 5 bases, with 21 bases left between them. The CDR3 consists of 16 residues. Germline CDR1 and CDR2: MNHEY and SMNVEV (reference sequence). CDR3 protein: CASSGLGAGLRTEAFF. CDR3 bases: TGTGCCAGCAGTGGTCTAGGGGCGGGATTAAGAACTGAAGCTTTCTTT.